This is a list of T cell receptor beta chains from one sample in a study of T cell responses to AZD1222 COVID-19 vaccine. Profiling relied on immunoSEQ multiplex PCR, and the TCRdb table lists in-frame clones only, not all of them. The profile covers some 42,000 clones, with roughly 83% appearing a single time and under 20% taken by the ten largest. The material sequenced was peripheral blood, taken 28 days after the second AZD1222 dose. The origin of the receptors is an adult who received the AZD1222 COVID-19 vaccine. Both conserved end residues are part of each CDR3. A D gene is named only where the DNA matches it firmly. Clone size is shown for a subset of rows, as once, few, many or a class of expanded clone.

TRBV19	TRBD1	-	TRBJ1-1	CASSTTGGKNTEAFF	TGTGCCAGTAGTACTACAGGGGGCAAAAACACTGAAGCTTTCTTT
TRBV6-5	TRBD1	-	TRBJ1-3	CASSRIGTDTIYF	TGTGCCAGCAGTCGCATCGGGACAGACACCATATATTTT
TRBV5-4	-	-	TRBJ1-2	CASSLADGYGYTF	TGTGCCAGCAGCTTGGCGGACGGCTATGGCTACACCTTC
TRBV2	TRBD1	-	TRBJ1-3	CASVQGTGNTIYF	TGTGCCAGCGTACAGGGGACGGGAAACACCATATATTTT
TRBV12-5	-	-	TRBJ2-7	CASGLVAGEQYF	TGTGCTAGTGGTTTGGTAGCGGGTGAGCAGTACTTC
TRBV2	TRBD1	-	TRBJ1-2	CASRTMGGSGGVYSGYGYTF	TGTGCCAGCCGAACGATGGGTGGGTCAGGGGGCGTCTACTCGGGGTATGGCTACACCTTC
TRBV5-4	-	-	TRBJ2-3	CASSLGRGVADTQYF	TGTGCCAGCAGCTTGGGCAGGGGCGTGGCAGATACGCAGTATTTT
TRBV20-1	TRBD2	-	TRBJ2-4	CSASLAGGLGNIQYF	TGCAGTGCCAGTCTAGCGGGGGGCTTAGGAAACATTCAGTACTTC
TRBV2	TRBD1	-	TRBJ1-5	CASRRAGGVSNQPQHF	TGTGCCAGCCGTAGGGCAGGGGGCGTTAGTAATCAGCCCCAGCATTTT
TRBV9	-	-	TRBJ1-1	CASSVREGGTEAFF	TGTGCCAGCAGCGTCAGGGAAGGTGGCACTGAAGCTTTCTTT
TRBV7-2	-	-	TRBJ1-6	CASSPAVWDSPLHF	TGTGCCAGCAGCCCGGCGGTTTGGGATTCACCCCTCCACTTT
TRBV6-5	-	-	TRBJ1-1	CASSRGGARTEAFF	TGTGCCAGCAGCAGAGGGGGGGCGCGCACTGAAGCTTTCTTT
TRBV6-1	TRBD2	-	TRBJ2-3	CASSASSGVGTDTQYF	TGTGCCAGCAGTGCCTCGAGCGGGGTGGGCACAGATACGCAGTATTTT
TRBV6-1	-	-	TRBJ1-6	CASSEEGGKSPLHF	TGTGCCAGCAGTGAAGAAGGGGGTAAGTCACCCCTCCACTTT
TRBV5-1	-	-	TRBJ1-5	CASSLSAGQPQHF	TGCGCCAGCAGCTTGTCGGCCGGGCAGCCCCAGCATTTT
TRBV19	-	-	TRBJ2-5	CASGRGRQETQYF	TGTGCCAGTGGCAGGGGCCGCCAAGAGACCCAGTACTTC
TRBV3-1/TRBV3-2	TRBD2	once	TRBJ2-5	CASSQDQTGGPSLETQYF	TGTGCCAGCAGCCAAGACCAGACGGGGGGGCCGAGTCTAGAGACCCAGTACTTC
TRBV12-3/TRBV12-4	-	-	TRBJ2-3	CASRVTDTQYF	TGTGCCAGCAGGGTTACAGATACGCAGTATTTT
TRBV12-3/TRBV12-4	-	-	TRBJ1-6	CASQRGGSPLHF	TGTGCCAGCCAGAGGGGGGGTTCACCCCTCCACTTT
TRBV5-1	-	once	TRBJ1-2	CASSGQGLNSNYGYTF	TGCGCCAGCAGCGGCCAAGGCCTGAATTCTAACTATGGCTACACCTTC
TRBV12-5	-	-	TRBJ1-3	CASGLAPGGAYSGNTIYF	TGTGCTAGTGGTTTGGCACCGGGCGGGGCCTACTCTGGAAACACCATATATTTT
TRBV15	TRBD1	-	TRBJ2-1	CATSRGSRDRGRGEQFF	TGTGCCACCAGCAGAGGGTCCCGGGACAGGGGGCGCGGTGAGCAGTTCTTC
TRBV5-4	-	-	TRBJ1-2	CASSSKSVEGLYGYTF	TGTGCCAGCAGCTCCAAATCGGTAGAGGGGCTCTATGGCTACACCTTC
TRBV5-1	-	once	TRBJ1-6	CASSSEGSLSGGHRNSPLHF	TGCGCCAGCAGCTCTGAAGGGAGCTTGTCAGGAGGTCACCGAAATTCACCCCTCCACTTT
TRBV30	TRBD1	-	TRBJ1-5	CAWSEGAAQPQHF	TGTGCCTGGAGCGAGGGGGCGGCTCAGCCCCAGCATTTT
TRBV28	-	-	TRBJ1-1	CASEGTNTEAFF	TGTGCCAGCGAGGGTACGAACACTGAAGCTTTCTTT
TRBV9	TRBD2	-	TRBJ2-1	CASSESTSGGYYNEQFF	TGTGCCAGCAGCGAATCGACTAGCGGGGGGTACTACAATGAGCAGTTCTTC
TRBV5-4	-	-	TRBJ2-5	CASSTTKKQETQYF	TGTGCCAGCAGCACGACTAAAAAACAAGAGACCCAGTACTTC
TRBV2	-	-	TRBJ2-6	CASTADRVFSGANVLTF	TGTGCCAGCACCGCGGACCGGGTTTTCTCTGGGGCCAACGTCCTGACTTTC
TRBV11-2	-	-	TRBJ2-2	CASSLGRNTGELFF	TGTGCCAGCAGCTTAGGAAGGAACACCGGGGAGCTGTTTTTT
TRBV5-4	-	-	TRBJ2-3	CASSLGPGDRTDTQYF	TGTGCCAGCAGCTTGGGCCCCGGTGATCGCACAGATACGCAGTATTTT
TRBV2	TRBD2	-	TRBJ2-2	CATTSGGVPGELFF	TGTGCCACGACTAGCGGGGGGGTCCCCGGGGAGCTGTTTTTT
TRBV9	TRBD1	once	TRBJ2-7	CASSPSSGQGTEQYF	TGTGCCAGCAGCCCCTCATCGGGACAGGGGACCGAGCAGTACTTC
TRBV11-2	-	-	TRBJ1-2	CASSPTGYNYGYTF	TGTGCCAGCAGCCCCACAGGGTATAACTATGGCTACACCTTC
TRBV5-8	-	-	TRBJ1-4	CASSQGSGKTLFF	TGTGCCAGCAGCCAGGGGTCGGGAAAGACGCTGTTTTTT
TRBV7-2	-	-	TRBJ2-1	CASSFRPAGYEQFF	TGTGCCAGCAGCTTCCGGCCGGCGGGCTATGAGCAGTTCTTC
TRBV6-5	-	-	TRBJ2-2	CASRSNRVGAGELFF	TGTGCCAGCAGGTCGAACAGGGTAGGGGCCGGGGAGCTGTTTTTT
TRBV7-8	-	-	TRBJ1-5	CASSLFSSNGAGAPSQPQHF	TGTGCCAGCAGCTTATTCTCCTCAAACGGCGCCGGAGCCCCATCCCAGCCCCAGCATTTT
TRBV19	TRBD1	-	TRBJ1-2	CASRRQGVDYGYTF	TGTGCCAGTAGACGACAGGGGGTGGACTATGGCTACACCTTC
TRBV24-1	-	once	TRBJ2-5	CATIPDRSEETQYF	TGTGCCACCATTCCGGACAGATCTGAAGAGACCCAGTACTTC
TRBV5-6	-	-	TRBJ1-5	CASSSDPNQPQHF	TGTGCCAGCAGCTCCGACCCGAATCAGCCCCAGCATTTT
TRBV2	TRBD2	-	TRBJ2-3	CASSGQRGVTDTQYF	TGTGCCAGCAGTGGTCAGCGGGGGGTCACAGATACGCAGTATTTT
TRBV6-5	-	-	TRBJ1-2	CAGRTDFNYGYTF	TGTGCCGGCAGGACAGATTTTAACTATGGCTACACCTTC
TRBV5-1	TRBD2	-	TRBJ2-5	CASSAGLVGQETQYF	TGCGCCAGCAGCGCAGGACTAGTCGGGCAAGAGACCCAGTACTTC
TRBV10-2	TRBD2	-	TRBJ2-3	CASSPGGDTQYF	TGCGCCAGCAGCCCGGGGGGAGATACGCAGTATTTT
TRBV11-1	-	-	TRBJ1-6	CASSLPGRAPLHF	TGTGCCAGCAGCTTGCCCGGGAGGGCACCCCTCCACTTT
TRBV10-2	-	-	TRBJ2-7	CATTKAPAGEQYF	TGCGCCACTACGAAGGCGCCGGCGGGCGAGCAGTACTTC
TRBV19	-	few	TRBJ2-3	CASSQVQTDTQYF	TGTGCCAGTAGTCAGGTCCAGACAGATACGCAGTATTTT
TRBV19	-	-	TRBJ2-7	CASSTSPTVPYEQYF	TGTGCCAGTAGTACATCCCCGACAGTTCCCTACGAGCAGTACTTC
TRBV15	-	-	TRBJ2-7	CATSRDRAIFYEQYF	TGTGCCACCAGCAGAGATCGGGCCATCTTCTACGAGCAGTACTTC
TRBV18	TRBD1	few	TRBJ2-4	CASSPKTGGRGAAKNIQYF	TGTGCCAGCTCACCAAAAACAGGGGGACGCGGGGCCGCCAAAAACATTCAGTACTTC
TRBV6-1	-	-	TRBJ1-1	CASSGSVWQGTPLAEAFF	TGTGCCAGCAGTGGGTCAGTATGGCAGGGGACACCACTTGCTGAAGCTTTCTTT
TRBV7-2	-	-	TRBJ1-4	CASSLGLRGRPSTNEKLFF	TGTGCCAGCAGCTTAGGTTTGAGGGGTAGACCCTCAACTAATGAAAAACTGTTTTTT
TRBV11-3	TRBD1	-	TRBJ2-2	CASSPGTGNTGELFF	TGTGCCAGCAGCCCGGGGACAGGGAACACCGGGGAGCTGTTTTTT
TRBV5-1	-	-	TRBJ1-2	CASSLETGVRSYTF	TGCGCCAGCAGCTTGGAGACAGGCGTTAGGAGCTACACCTTC